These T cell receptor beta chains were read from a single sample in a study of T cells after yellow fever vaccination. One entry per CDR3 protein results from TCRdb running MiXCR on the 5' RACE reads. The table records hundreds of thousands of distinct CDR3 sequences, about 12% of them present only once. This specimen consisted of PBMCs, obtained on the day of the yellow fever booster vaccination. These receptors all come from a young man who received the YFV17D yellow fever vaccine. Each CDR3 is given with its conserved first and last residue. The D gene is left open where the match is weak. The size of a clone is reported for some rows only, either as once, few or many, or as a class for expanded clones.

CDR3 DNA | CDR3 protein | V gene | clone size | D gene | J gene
TGTGCCATCAGGGTCAGGGTGGGTGAGACCCAGTACTTC | CAIRVRVGETQYF | TRBV10-3 | NA | NA | TRBJ2-5
TGTGCCAGCAGCGCCAAGCGGGACGTAACAGATACGCAGTATTTT | CASSAKRDVTDTQYF | TRBV11-2 | few | TRBD2 | TRBJ2-3
TGTGCCAGCAGTTACTCGGCCATGGGGGCCCAAGAGACCCAGTACTTC | CASSYSAMGAQETQYF | TRBV6-5 | NA | NA | TRBJ2-5
TGTGCCAGTAGACTAGCGGGAGGCAGTGAGCAGTTCTTC | CASRLAGGSEQFF | TRBV19 | few | TRBD2 | TRBJ2-1
TGTGCCAGCAGCCCTGGGCGCCCCGGCTCGGGTCAGCCCCAGCATTTT | CASSPGRPGSGQPQHF | TRBV7-9 | few | NA | TRBJ1-5
TGCAGCGTGATGGCGGGCACAGATACGCAGTATTTT | CSVMAGTDTQYF | TRBV29-1 | few | NA | TRBJ2-3
TGTGCCAGCAGCTACCAGACCAATACAGGGGCAGATACGCAGTATTTT | CASSYQTNTGADTQYF | TRBV5-4 | NA | TRBD1 | TRBJ2-3
TGTGCCAGCAGTTACGGGGGACGTCCAACCTACGAGCAGTACTTC | CASSYGGRPTYEQYF | TRBV6-5 | few | NA | TRBJ2-7
TGCGCCAGTAACCTGGGACAGGGGGTTCACGAGCAGTACTTC | CASNLGQGVHEQYF | TRBV23-1 | few | TRBD1 | TRBJ2-7
TGTGCCAGCTCACCAGATGGGGCTGGGGCCAACGTCCTGACTTTC | CASSPDGAGANVLTF | TRBV18 | many | NA | TRBJ2-6
TGCAGTGCCTCTAGCCCTCAGCGGACCGGGGAGCTGTTTTTT | CSASSPQRTGELFF | TRBV20-1 | many | NA | TRBJ2-2
TGTGCCAGCAGTGAACTACCGAGCTCCTACAATGAGCAGTTCTTC | CASSELPSSYNEQFF | TRBV6-1 | few | NA | TRBJ2-1
TGTGCCAGCAGTTCGGGACTAGACTTCCAAGAGACCCAGTACTTC | CASSSGLDFQETQYF | TRBV6-5 | NA | TRBD2 | TRBJ2-5
TGTGCCAGCAGCTTAGTGGGCTCCTACGAGCAGTACTTC | CASSLVGSYEQYF | TRBV5-1 | many | NA | TRBJ2-7
TGTGCCAGCAGTTTCGGGCAGGGTCACCAGCCCCAGCATTTT | CASSFGQGHQPQHF | TRBV27 | few | NA | TRBJ1-5
TGCAGTGCTAGAGCCCCAATAGGGCAGTCGTACAATGAGCAGTTCTTC | CSARAPIGQSYNEQFF | TRBV20-1 | NA | NA | TRBJ2-1
TGTGCCAGCACTACATCCTCGACAGGAGGCACGCAGTATTTT | CASTTSSTGGTQYF | TRBV12-3/TRBV12-4 | few | NA | TRBJ2-3
TGCGCCAGCAGCTCGCAACAGGGGTACGAGCAGTACTTC | CASSSQQGYEQYF | TRBV5-1 | few | TRBD1 | TRBJ2-7
TGTGCCAGCCTATCTTCAGCAAAGATTGAAGCTTTCTTT | CASLSSAKIEAFF | TRBV18 | few | NA | TRBJ1-1
TGCAGTGCTATTCCCCCGACAGGGGATACGCAGTATTTT | CSAIPPTGDTQYF | TRBV20-1 | few | TRBD1 | TRBJ2-3
TGTGCCAGCAGTGACGTCTTCCTCAGCAGAGGGACCCAAGGGACTGAAGCTTTCTTT | CASSDVFLSRGTQGTEAFF | TRBV25-1 | NA | NA | TRBJ1-1
TGTGCCAGCAGCGTAGGACAGGTGAATCAGCCCCAGCATTTT | CASSVGQVNQPQHF | TRBV9 | few | NA | TRBJ1-5
TGTGCCAGCAGCTTAGCTGTGAGAGGACTAGCGGGAGATGAGCAGTTCTTC | CASSLAVRGLAGDEQFF | TRBV7-6 | NA | TRBD2 | TRBJ2-1
TGTGCCAGCAGCCAAACGGTTGGGGAGCAGTACTTC | CASSQTVGEQYF | TRBV7-9 | NA | NA | TRBJ2-7
TGCGCCAGCAGCTTGGATCTTTTTTACGAGCAGTACTTC | CASSLDLFYEQYF | TRBV5-1 | few | NA | TRBJ2-7
TGTGCCAGCATTACATTGGCTAAGGGAGAGACCCAGTACTTC | CASITLAKGETQYF | TRBV6-5 | NA | NA | TRBJ2-5
TGTGCCTGTGGGAAGGGAACGGAGGCGGAAAAACTGTTTTTT | CACGKGTEAEKLFF | TRBV30 | many | NA | TRBJ1-4
TGTGCCAGCAGCCCACGGGACCGCCAAGGGTTCTACGAGCAGTACTTC | CASSPRDRQGFYEQYF | TRBV7-8 | few | NA | TRBJ2-7
TGCAGTGCTTATTTTAACACCGGGGAGCTGTTTTTT | CSAYFNTGELFF | TRBV20-1 | few | NA | TRBJ2-2
TGTGCCAGCAGTTTCCTACTGAACCAAGAGACCCAGTACTTC | CASSFLLNQETQYF | TRBV12-3/TRBV12-4 | few | NA | TRBJ2-5
TGCAGTGCTAGAGGACAGGGTTTCGGCACAGATACGCAGTATTTT | CSARGQGFGTDTQYF | TRBV20-1 | few | TRBD1 | TRBJ2-3
TGCGCCAGCAGCTTGGAAGGGGGGACGTATTTCACTGAAGCTTTCTTT | CASSLEGGTYFTEAFF | TRBV5-1 | NA | NA | TRBJ1-1
TGTGCCAGCAGCCAAGTGGCGGGAGGGCCGATCGAGCAGTACTTC | CASSQVAGGPIEQYF | TRBV3-1 | few | TRBD2 | TRBJ2-7
TGCAGTGCTAGAGATGGGGTAATACGGAAAGAGACCCAGTACTTC | CSARDGVIRKETQYF | TRBV20-1 | NA | NA | TRBJ2-5
TGTGCCAGCAGCTTAGTTGGTGGGAGCACTGAGCAGTTCTTC | CASSLVGGSTEQFF | TRBV7-2 | few | NA | TRBJ2-1
TGTGCCAGCAGCCAGACGGTCAGTAGGAATCAGCCCCAGCATTTT | CASSQTVSRNQPQHF | TRBV5-5 | NA | NA | TRBJ1-5
TGTGCCAGCAGCTCCTCCCTCGCTACGCAGTATTTT | CASSSSLATQYF | TRBV12-3/TRBV12-4 | many | NA | TRBJ2-3
TGCGCCAGCGGCTTGCTCGGCACGGGATTCGGGGAGACCCAGTACTTC | CASGLLGTGFGETQYF | TRBV5-1 | NA | NA | TRBJ2-5
TGTGCCAGCAGCCAGTCACAGGGAAACGGAAACACCATATATTTT | CASSQSQGNGNTIYF | TRBV16 | few | NA | TRBJ1-3
TGTGCCAGCAGTTACTCTGGGCCTTATGACCAGCATTTT | CASSYSGPYDQHF | TRBV6-2/TRBV6-3 | many | NA | TRBJ1-5
TGTGCCAGCAGTTTAGGCCTACCCACCGGGGAGCTGTTTTTT | CASSLGLPTGELFF | TRBV12-3/TRBV12-4 | many | NA | TRBJ2-2
TGTGCCAGCAGCCCCACGGCAGGGCACTATACTGGGGATGAGACCCAGTACTTC | CASSPTAGHYTGDETQYF | TRBV11-2 | NA | NA | TRBJ2-5
TGCAGTGCTAGTTCAAGCGGGAAGTCCTACAATGAGCAGTTCTTC | CSASSSGKSYNEQFF | TRBV20-1 | NA | TRBD2 | TRBJ2-1
TGTGCCAGTAGCCGGGCGATCCTCTACGAGCAGTACTTC | CASSRAILYEQYF | TRBV19 | NA | NA | TRBJ2-7
TGTGCCAGCAGTTACGACAGGGGGAGCAATCAGCCCCAGCATTTT | CASSYDRGSNQPQHF | TRBV12-3/TRBV12-4 | NA | TRBD1 | TRBJ1-5
TGTGCCAGCAGCTGGGACTACACCGGGGAGCTGTTTTTT | CASSWDYTGELFF | TRBV5-5 | few | NA | TRBJ2-2
TGCAGTGCTAGAGCCGGGAGCTCCTACGAGCAGTACTTC | CSARAGSSYEQYF | TRBV20-1 | NA | NA | TRBJ2-7
TGTGCCAGCAGCTTACGCGGGGACGGGGAGCTGTTTTTT | CASSLRGDGELFF | TRBV7-2 | NA | NA | TRBJ2-2
TGTGCCAGCAGCCGGGGGAAAGAAAAACTGTTTTTT | CASSRGKEKLFF | TRBV12-3/TRBV12-4 | NA | NA | TRBJ1-4
TGTGCCAGCAAGTCGACCACAGGGGACGGCTACGAGCAGTACTTC | CASKSTTGDGYEQYF | TRBV12-3/TRBV12-4 | NA | TRBD1 | TRBJ2-7
TGCGCCAGCAGCCCAACCCGGGACAGGGGAACTTTTAATCTCTACGAGCAGTACTTC | CASSPTRDRGTFNLYEQYF | TRBV23-1 | many | TRBD1 | TRBJ2-7
TGTGCCAGCAGCTCAGCTTGGGGTTCAGAGACCCAGTACTTC | CASSSAWGSETQYF | TRBV7-1 | NA | NA | TRBJ2-5
TGTGCCAGCAGCCAGGGAGCGATCGGCTACACCTTC | CASSQGAIGYTF | TRBV14 | few | NA | TRBJ1-2
TGTGCCAGCAGTTTGGCACCGGGACAGGCATACTCCTACGAGCAGTACTTC | CASSLAPGQAYSYEQYF | TRBV28 | few | TRBD1 | TRBJ2-7
TGCGCCAGCAGCTTGGTTGGGCAGTATCAAGAGACCCAGTACTTC | CASSLVGQYQETQYF | TRBV5-1 | few | NA | TRBJ2-5
TGTGCCAGCGGACAATGGGGTGGCACTTCGCGCGAGCAGTACTTC | CASGQWGGTSREQYF | TRBV6-2/TRBV6-3 | few | NA | TRBJ2-7
TGCAGCGCAGACCACTTCAGTAGGGGGAGGGAGACCCAGTACTTC | CSADHFSRGRETQYF | TRBV29-1 | NA | NA | TRBJ2-5
TGTGCCAGCAGCCCCAGGGTCTTGAACACTGAAGCTTTCTTT | CASSPRVLNTEAFF | TRBV7-9 | few | NA | TRBJ1-1
TGCGCCAGCAGCCCTACAGGGACGCGAGAGCAGTACTTC | CASSPTGTREQYF | TRBV5-1 | NA | NA | TRBJ2-7